The T cell receptor (beta chain) described here comes from a study of graft-versus-host responses after intestinal transplantation. Some clones are missing from TCRdb's copy, which holds only in-frame ones; the method was immunoSEQ multiplex PCR. In the table there are fewer than 25,000 clones, around 85% of which are singletons. CDR3 length: 14 residues. Trimming cost V 4 bases and J 0 bases, with 9 bases left between them. Per germline, CDR1 SGHDN and CDR2 FVKESK. The J gene is TRBJ1-2, the V gene TRBV14; D is ambiguous. The sequenced sample was PBMCs, obtained roughly 68 weeks after intestinal transplant. The receptor was isolated from a human patient who received an intestinal transplant, so some T cells may come from the graft donor. The CDR3 protein is CASSPGSTNYGYTF. In DNA, the CDR3 is TGTGCCAGCAGCCCTGGCAGTACTAACTATGGCTACACCTTC.